These 26 T cell receptor beta chains originate from one sample sequenced in a study of blood T cell repertoires in COVID-19. Repertoires were generated with immunoSEQ multiplex PCR, while TCRdb's copy carries only in-frame clones and drops some. Of hundreds of thousands of clones listed, roughly 89% are singletons. The material sequenced was PBMCs or T cells enriched from blood (not recorded which). These receptors came from a woman aged 50 to 65 who had recovered from COVID-19.

The chain joins TRBV2 to TRBJ1-1, with 7 nucleotides matching TRBD1. Per the germline V gene, CDR1 is SNHLY and CDR2 is FYNNEI. J was trimmed by 1 base and V by 1 base; bases with no gene match: 0. The CDR3 extends over 14 amino acids. Here the CDR3 reads CASSEGQGNTEAFF. CDR3 nucleotides: TGTGCCAGCAGTGAAGGACAGGGGAACACTGAAGCTTTCTTT.

The chain links TRBV6-6 to TRBJ2-3, with TRBD2 matching over 10 bases. Germline assignment: CDR1 MNHNY and CDR2 SVGAGI (reference sequence). This CDR3 has 15 residues. The V and J ends lost 3 bases and 1 base, in that order; junction bases with no gene match: 1. DNA of the CDR3: TGTGCCAGCAGTTATCTAGCGGGGGGCACAGATACGCAGTATTTT. This codes for CASSYLAGGTDTQYF.

The chain is built from TRBV4-3 and TRBJ1-2; the D gene is possibly TRBD1 (6 bases). Germline-derived CDR1 and CDR2 are LGHNA and YSLEER. V lost 4 bases to trimming and J lost 7 bases, with 13 bases between them. The CDR3 spans 13 residues. The CDR3 is CASSLWGGGGYTF. CDR3 bases: TGCGCCAGCAGCCTGTGGGGGGGCGGTGGCTACACCTTC.

The chain combines TRBV3-1 (or the pseudogene TRBV3-2) with TRBJ2-7, with 9 nucleotides matching TRBD1. V lost 4 bases, J lost 10 bases, and 20 bases stayed unmatched. From germline, CDR1 is LGHDT and CDR2 YNNKEL (reference sequence). The CDR3 sequence is 17 residues long. DNA of the CDR3: TGTGCCAGCAGCCGCTGGCTCCGGGACAGGGCTTCGAGGGTCCAGTACTTC. Translating it yields CASSRWLRDRASRVQYF.

The chain is built from TRBV12-3 or TRBV12-4 and TRBJ1-1; no reliable D call. V shed 3 bases and J shed 11 bases, with 13 bases lying between them. This CDR3 contains 12 residues. The CDR3 region is CASSLAGFGAFF. The CDR3 nucleotides are TGTGCCAGCAGTTTGGCGGGGTTCGGGGCTTTCTTT.

A few counts support this clone. J is TRBJ2-1 and V is TRBV11-2; 11 bases match TRBD2. Per the germline V gene, CDR1 is SGHAT and CDR2 is FQNNGV. The CDR3 totals 15 residues. The J segment lost 10 bases and the V segment lost 3 bases, leaving 8 bases of the junction unmatched. The CDR3 nucleotides are TGTGCCAGCAGCTTTAGCGGGGGGGCCGGTGCGGAGCAGTTCTTC. This codes for CASSFSGGAGAEQFF.

The gene calls are TRBV27 and TRBJ1-5, with D tentatively TRBD1 (6 bases). There are 16 residues in the CDR3. Trimming left V 5 bases short and J 1 base short, with 15 bases between. Germline V CDR1 and CDR2: MNHEY, SMNVEV (reference sequence). CDR3 nucleotide sequence: TGTGCCAGCAGTCCCCAGGGGCAGGGAAGCAATCAGCCCCAGCATTTT. Translation: CASSPQGQGSNQPQHF.

The table lists this clone with a count of one. DNA for the CDR3: TGTGCCAGCAGCTTGGTAGCACTTAACTATGGCTACACCTTC. The encoded protein is CASSLVALNYGYTF. This chain links TRBV5-6 with TRBJ1-2, with D uncertain. Germline CDR1 reads SGHDT; CDR2 reads YYEEEE. The CDR3 covers 14 residues. The V and J ends lost 0 bases and 1 base respectively, with 7 bases between them.

In this sample, this clone turned up once. The J gene is TRBJ1-1, the V gene TRBV28; no firm D call. V lost 5 bases and J lost 0, with 16 bases in between. CDR1 is MDHEN and CDR2 is SYDVKM in the germline V gene. The CDR3 is 16 residues long. The CDR3 protein is CASSPTTIAVNTEAFF. The CDR3 nucleotides are TGTGCCAGCAGTCCGACGACCATAGCGGTGAACACTGAAGCTTTCTTT.

CDR3 sequence (DNA): TGTGCCAGCAGACGCCAGGGGAGTGGCAATCAGCCCCAGCATTTT. Its translation is CASRRQGSGNQPQHF. The chain uses TRBV28 and TRBJ1-5; D is perhaps TRBD1 (6 bases). V was cut by 6 bases and J by 2 bases, with 14 bases left in between. The germline gives CDR1 MDHEN, CDR2 SYDVKM. The CDR3 spans 15 residues.

CDR3 loop: CASSQDFRSFSGNTIYF. For the CDR3, the DNA is TGCGCCAGCAGCCAAGATTTTCGGTCTTTCTCTGGAAACACCATATATTTT. The chain carries TRBV4-3 and TRBJ1-3, with D unclear. There are 17 residues in the CDR3. Trimming pared 0 bases from V and 0 bases from J, leaving 12 bases between. Germline V gene lookup returns CDR1 LGHNA and CDR2 YSLEER.

The J gene is TRBJ1-2, the V gene TRBV7-9; tentatively, D is TRBD1 (6 bases). CDR3 length: 14 amino acids. The V gene lost 4 bases and the J gene lost 4 bases, with 13 bases spanning the gap. The germline V gene encodes CDR1 SEHNR and CDR2 FQNEAQ (reference sequence). The CDR3 DNA is TGTGCCAGCAGCTACGCAGGGGTCGCCTATGGCTACACCTTC. Its translation: CASSYAGVAYGYTF.

The chain employs TRBV29-1 and TRBJ1-3; D remains ambiguous. Per the germline V gene, CDR1 is SQVTM and CDR2 is ANQGSEA. The CDR3 contains 13 residues. Deletions cut 5 bases from V and 6 bases from J, with 14 bases between. The CDR3 DNA follows: TGCAGCGTTCAGACTGATCAAACAAACACCATATATTTT. Translation: CSVQTDQTNTIYF.

The rearrangement joins TRBV6-1 to TRBJ2-3, with a tentative D call TRBD1 (6 bases). This CDR3 region has 16 residues. Germline CDR1 and CDR2: MNHNS and SASEGT. V was clipped by 2 bases and J by 5 bases, with 17 bases between them. CDR3 sequence reads: CASSEMRAGVRDTQYF. DNA for the CDR3: TGTGCCAGCAGTGAAATGAGGGCAGGGGTCCGAGATACGCAGTATTTT.

The chain links TRBV4-3 to TRBJ1-1; D perhaps matches TRBD1 (6 bases). V gave up 3 bases and J gave up 5 bases, with 25 bases separating them. CDR3 size: 18 residues. Per germline, CDR1 LGHNA and CDR2 YSLEER. This CDR3 reads CASSQETQGSPRTTEAFF. CDR3 coding DNA: TGCGCCAGCAGCCAGGAGACACAGGGCTCCCCTCGAACGACTGAAGCTTTCTTT.

The chain links TRBV11-2 to TRBJ2-7; TRBD1 matches at 7 bases. This CDR3 has 14 residues. Trimming removed 0 bases from V and 6 bases from J; junction bases left unmatched: 5. Germline assignment: CDR1 SGHAT and CDR2 FQNNGV. CDR3 amino acids: CASSLDLDRVEQYF. CDR3 coding DNA: TGTGCCAGCAGCTTAGATTTAGACAGGGTCGAGCAGTACTTC.

This clone was detected once. The rearrangement uses TRBV4-1 and TRBJ1-3; the D is unclear. Trimming shortened V by 0 bases and J by 2 bases, and 14 bases separated the two germline ends. The CDR3 is 17 residues long. The germline V gene has CDR1 MGHRA and CDR2 YSYEKL. The CDR3 nucleotides are TGCGCCAGCAGCCAAGATTACGGAGGGAATGCTGGAAACACCATATATTTT. It specifies CASSQDYGGNAGNTIYF.

The chain combines TRBV7-9 with TRBJ2-3; 9 bases align to TRBD2. The CDR3 sequence is 18 residues long. J gave up 4 bases and V 5 bases, and 16 bases lay outside the gene matches. Germline loops: CDR1 SEHNR, CDR2 FQNEAQ (reference sequence). The CDR3 here is CASSLSGGQHFLADTQYF. In DNA form, the CDR3 reads TGTGCCAGCAGCCTTAGCGGGGGCCAACACTTTTTGGCAGATACGCAGTATTTT.

This clone was observed a single time. The chain recombines TRBV2 with TRBJ1-3; no firm D call. The germline V gene has CDR1 SNHLY and CDR2 FYNNEI. The CDR3 has 15 residues. Between the trimmed V and J ends, which lost 8 bases and 3 bases, there was a span of 17 bases. CDR3 sequence (DNA): TGTGCCAGCCGGTCCCCTGGCAGCGATGGAAACACCATATATTTT. Translation: CASRSPGSDGNTIYF.

The chain has TRBV2 and TRBJ1-1; 7 bases match TRBD1. The germline gives CDR1 SNHLY, CDR2 FYNNEI. This CDR3 contains 16 residues. V was pared by 4 bases and J by 2 bases, with 10 bases of the junction left unmatched. The chain's CDR3 is CASSGKRGQRNTEAFF. Written as DNA, the CDR3 is TGTGCCAGCAGTGGTAAGAGGGGGCAGCGAAACACTGAAGCTTTCTTT.

Only one count was recorded for this clone. The J gene is TRBJ1-2, the V gene TRBV2, with TRBD1 matching over 9 bases. Trimming at V came to 4 bases and at J to 6 bases, leaving 3 bases not matched to a gene. Germline V gene data show CDR1 as SNHLY and CDR2 as FYNNEI. The CDR3 has 13 residues. CDR3 in DNA: TGTGCCAGCAGTGGATGGACAGGGGATGGCTACACCTTC. Translating it yields CASSGWTGDGYTF.

The V gene is TRBV18, the J gene TRBJ2-4, with D unclear. Germline lookup yields CDR1 KGHSH and CDR2 LQKENI. CDR3 length: 16 amino acids. V shed 3 bases and J shed 0 bases, with 12 bases lying between them. The CDR3 reads CASSPVQSLAKNIQYF. Here the CDR3 DNA reads TGTGCCAGCTCACCGGTTCAGTCGCTAGCCAAAAACATTCAGTACTTC.

This clone was seen a handful of times. The V gene is TRBV9, the J gene TRBJ2-3; 8 bases align to TRBD2. Germline loops: CDR1 SGDLS, CDR2 YYNGEE. The CDR3 runs to 16 residues. J lost 0 bases, V lost 3 bases, and 6 bases had no gene match. DNA for the CDR3: TGTGCCAGCAGCGGGTTAGCGGGGTCTAGCACAGATACGCAGTATTTT. Its protein product is CASSGLAGSSTDTQYF.

V usage is TRBV7-9 and J usage is TRBJ1-2; 9 positions agree with TRBD1. Germline CDR1 SEHNR, CDR2 FQNEAQ (reference sequence). CDR3 length: 17 residues. Unmatched junction bases numbered 15, after V lost 5 bases and J lost 5 bases. The CDR3 loop is CASSPPPRQGVRYGYTF. For the CDR3, the DNA is TGTGCCAGCAGCCCCCCTCCCCGACAGGGGGTACGTTATGGCTACACCTTC.

In its sample, this clone was seen once. This sequence joins TRBV7-6 and TRBJ1-1; D ambiguous. V lost 0 bases, J lost 8 bases, and 13 bases lay in between. The CDR3 contains 14 residues. Germline V gene data show CDR1 as SGHVS and CDR2 as FNYEAQ. The CDR3 loop reads CASSLAGGSEEAFF. The CDR3 nucleotides read TGTGCCAGCAGCTTAGCAGGAGGGTCCGAGGAAGCTTTCTTT. The entire variable domain, with the rest obtained from reference TRBV7-6 and TRBJ1-1, is as follows: GAGVSQSPRYKVTKRGQDVALRCDPISGHVSLYWYRQALGQGPEFLTYFNYEAQQDKSGLPNDRFSAERPEGSISTLTIQRTEQRDSAMYRCASSLAGGSEEAFFGQGTRLTVV.

Remarks on this clone: This CDR3 is also generated by other DNA sequences in the sample. The V call is TRBV7-9, the J call TRBJ2-1; tentative D call: TRBD2 (6 bases). V lost 1 base and J 4 bases, leaving 8 bases between the germline ends. This CDR3 has 14 amino acids. Germline CDR1 reads SEHNR; CDR2 reads FQNEAQ (reference sequence). The CDR3 DNA sequence: TGTGCCAGCAGCTTAGTTGGGGGGTACAATGAGCAGTTCTTC. It is translated as CASSLVGGYNEQFF. The full variable domain, its missing parts supplied by reference TRBV7-9 and TRBJ2-1, is DTGVSQNPRHKITKRGQNVTFRCDPISEHNRLYWYRQTLGQGPEFLTYFQNEAQLEKSRLLSDRFSAERPKGSFSTLEIQRTEQGDSAMYLCASSLVGGYNEQFFGPGTRLTVL.